In its sample, the clone carrying this T cell receptor (beta chain) was seen once. Per sample, extraction of total RNA gave at least 6 micrograms in every case. The data stem from a study of blood T cells in healthy people across ages. Sample-barcoded 5' priming and a J-beta primer mix drove a second PCR of about 6 to 12 cycles. There were at least 2.5 million CDR3-containing paired-end reads obtained from each sample. Each CDR3 protein is one row after TCRdb ran MiXCR on the 5' RACE reads. Among 1.5 million to 2 million distinct CDR3 sequences, roughly 30% were seen once, and the ten largest hold over 9%. Trimming took off 4 bases at V and 0 bases at J, with 10 bases between the two ends. Germline V lookup: CDR1 SEHNR, CDR2 FQNEAQ (reference sequence). This CDR3 is 15 amino acids long.

This rearrangement joins TRBV7-9 to TRBJ1-5; TRBD1 is a possible D gene (5 bases). Sequenced sample: blood. This TCR was recovered from a woman in her 30s in good health. This CDR3 reads CASSSGGTSNQPQHF. DNA of the CDR3: TGTGCCAGCAGCTCGGGGGGAACTAGCAATCAGCCCCAGCATTTT.